These 18 T cell receptor beta chains originate from one sample sequenced in a study of T cell changes during pregnancy in multiple sclerosis. TCRdb's copy holds only in-frame clones and misses some; the assay was immunoSEQ multiplex PCR. The sample consists of 75,000 to 80,000 clones, about nine tenths of them appearing once. Sample: peripheral blood, taken before pregnancy. The source is a female donor with multiple sclerosis, enrolled in a pregnancy study.

The chain is built from TRBV5-8 and TRBJ1-4; no firm D call. From germline, CDR1 is SGHTS and CDR2 YDEGEE. Trimming cost V 2 bases and J 8 bases, with 10 bases left between them. CDR3 length: 13 residues. CDR3 bases: TGTGCCAGCAGCTTCGAATCGGGGGAAAAACTGTTTTTT. Protein: CASSFESGEKLFF.

V and J are TRBV6-5 and TRBJ2-7; TRBD1 matches 10 bases. The CDR3 is 14 amino acids. In germline, CDR1 is MNHEY, CDR2 SVGAGI. J was trimmed by 4 bases and V by 2 bases; bases with no gene match: 2. CDR3 amino acids: CASSYGDRGYEQYF. CDR3 sequence (DNA): TGTGCCAGCAGTTACGGGGACAGGGGATACGAGCAGTACTTC.

This chain links TRBV4-3 with TRBJ2-5, with D possibly TRBD2 on 6 matching bases. Germline values: CDR1 LGHNA, CDR2 YSLEER. The CDR3 spans 16 residues. The V end lost 0 bases, the J end lost 3 bases, and 14 bases lay between the germline ends. CDR3 amino acids: CASSQEVVGGEETQYF. The CDR3 nucleotides are TGCGCCAGCAGCCAAGAAGTGGTCGGGGGAGAAGAGACCCAGTACTTC.

CDR3 amino acids: CSVGWTGYEQYF. Here the CDR3 DNA reads TGCAGCGTTGGGTGGACAGGCTACGAGCAGTACTTC. This chain links TRBV29-1 with TRBJ2-7; TRBD1 matches 7 bases. Unmatched junction bases numbered 3, after V lost 4 bases and J lost 3 bases. CDR3 length: 12 amino acids. Germline assignment: CDR1 SQVTM and CDR2 ANQGSEA.

This clone was seen a single time. The chain couples TRBV29-1 to TRBJ2-7, with 8 bases that match TRBD1. The CDR3 consists of 13 residues. Unmatched junction bases numbered 5, after V lost 6 bases and J lost 1 base. CDR1 is SQVTM, CDR2 ANQGSEA, per germline. CDR3 protein: CSVETGGSYEQYF. Written as DNA, the CDR3 is TGCAGCGTGGAAACAGGGGGTTCCTACGAGCAGTACTTC.

Points on this clone: This sample also contains other DNA sequences that code for the same CDR3. The V gene is TRBV5-1, the J gene TRBJ2-1; weak D call: TRBD2 (6 bases). CDR1 is SGHRS and CDR2 is YFSETQ in the germline V gene. This CDR3 has 15 amino acids. Trimming removed 4 bases from V and 5 bases from J, with 16 bases in between. CDR3 amino acids: CASSLGGRGNNEQFF. The CDR3 nucleotides are TGCGCCAGCAGCCTCGGGGGAAGAGGTAACAATGAGCAGTTCTTC.

V usage is TRBV5-4 and J usage is TRBJ2-2; TRBD2 might be the D (6 bases). CDR3 length equals 17 residues. Germline V CDR1 and CDR2: SGHNT, YYREEE (reference sequence). V was shortened by 3 bases and J by 5 bases, with 20 bases between the two germline ends. CDR3 amino acids: CASSSALGLGGTGELFF. Here the CDR3 DNA reads TGTGCCAGCAGCTCAGCCTTGGGCCTTGGGGGGACCGGGGAGCTGTTTTTT.

The chain has TRBV4-3 and TRBJ2-7, with 10 nucleotides matching TRBD1. Germline loops: CDR1 LGHNA, CDR2 YSLEER. The V gene end was trimmed by 0 bases and the J gene end by 2 bases; junction bases not matched to a gene: 10. The CDR3 is 18 residues long. The CDR3 loop reads CASSQDRFTGTGAYEQYF. The CDR3 DNA reads TGCGCCAGCAGCCAAGATCGCTTTACCGGGACAGGGGCCTACGAGCAGTACTTC.

CDR3 DNA: TGTGCCAGCAGCCCAGGGGGCGCAGCCTATGGCTACACCTTC. Its protein product is CASSPGGAAYGYTF. The rearrangement uses TRBV16 and TRBJ1-2, with 8 bases fitting TRBD1. The CDR3 consists of 14 residues. CDR1 and CDR2 (germline): KGHSY, FQNENV. The J segment lost 4 bases and the V segment lost 4 bases, leaving 5 bases of the junction unmatched.

V is TRBV6-6 and J is TRBJ2-7, with a tentative D call TRBD1 (7 bases). This CDR3 is 15 amino acids long. The germline CDR1 and CDR2 sequences are MNHNY and SVGAGI (reference sequence). V was pared by 0 bases and J by 7 bases, with 16 bases between. CDR3 nucleotides: TGTGCCAGCAGTTACTCATCAGGGGGGTTGGGGGAGCAGTACTTC. This encodes CASSYSSGGLGEQYF.

The genes are TRBV5-4 and TRBJ2-1; maybe TRBD2 (7 bases). Trimming stripped 0 bases from V and 3 bases from J, with 13 bases between. This CDR3 spans 16 amino acids. The germline gives CDR1 SGHNT, CDR2 YYREEE (reference sequence). CDR3 region: CASSLGGGGHYNEQFF. The CDR3, as DNA: TGTGCCAGCAGCTTGGGGGGCGGGGGCCACTACAATGAGCAGTTCTTC. The complete variable domain, with remaining parts taken from reference TRBV5-4 and TRBJ2-1, reads ETGVTQSPTHLIKTRGQQVTLRCSSQSGHNTVSWYQQALGQGPQFIFQYYREEENGRGNFPPRFSGLQFPNYSSELNVNALELDDSALYLCASSLGGGGHYNEQFFGPGTRLTVL.

The chain uses TRBV7-3 and TRBJ2-7; 9 bases line up with TRBD2. Germline-derived CDR1 and CDR2 are SGHTA and FQGTGA. The CDR3 consists of 14 residues. Trimming removed 2 bases from V and 7 bases from J; junction bases left unmatched: 6. CDR3 region: CASSLAGGPNEQYF. As DNA, the CDR3 is TGTGCCAGCAGCTTAGCGGGGGGGCCGAATGAGCAGTACTTC.

DNA of the CDR3: TGTGCCAGCAGTTTACGGAGGGACCTAAATGAAAAACTGTTTTTT. It encodes CASSLRRDLNEKLFF. The chain recombines TRBV6-5 with TRBJ1-4; weak D call: TRBD1 (5 bases). The V gene lost 4 bases and the J gene lost 5 bases, with 14 bases spanning the gap. The CDR3 runs 15 residues. Germline lookup yields CDR1 MNHEY and CDR2 SVGAGI.

The rearrangement joins TRBV6-1 to TRBJ1-2, with TRBD1 matching 7 bases. Germline V gene lookup returns CDR1 MNHNS and CDR2 SASEGT. The CDR3 runs 15 residues. The V gene end was trimmed by 7 bases and the J gene end by 8 bases; junction bases not matched to a gene: 16. DNA for the CDR3: TGTGCCAGCACCTTCTCGGAGACAGGGTCAGAGGGCTACACCTTC. The encoded protein is CASTFSETGSEGYTF.

This chain uses TRBV10-2 with TRBJ2-5; 7 positions match TRBD2. V shed 11 bases, J shed 0 bases, and the junction held 6 bases outside the gene matches. CDR3 length: 13 amino acids. Germline V gene sequence: CDR1 WSHSY, CDR2 SAAADI. CDR3 nucleotides: TGCGCCTCTTGGGGGGGGAACCAAGAGACCCAGTACTTC. This encodes CASWGGNQETQYF.

The chain links TRBV28 to TRBJ1-2, with D possibly TRBD1 on 5 matching bases. CDR1 and CDR2 from the germline V gene are MDHEN and SYDVKM. This CDR3 contains 16 residues. V dropped 8 bases and J dropped 5 bases, with 24 bases sitting between them. This CDR3 is CASLPPGEGRWYGYTF. For the CDR3, the DNA is TGTGCCAGCCTTCCCCCCGGGGAGGGGCGATGGTATGGCTACACCTTC.

Only a few counts were recorded for this clone. The chain is built from TRBV19 and TRBJ1-1, with D perhaps matching TRBD1 (5 bases). The germline CDR1 and CDR2 sequences are LNHDA and SQIVND (reference sequence). With 5 bases removed from V and 1 base from J, the gap between germline ends came to 17 bases. This CDR3 has 16 residues. The CDR3 is CASSSPGGRGNTEAFF. The CDR3 DNA reads as TGTGCCAGTAGTTCCCCCGGGGGAAGGGGGAACACTGAAGCTTTCTTT.

The chain recombines TRBV28 with TRBJ1-4, with 8 bases identical to TRBD1. The CDR3 has 16 residues. The V gene end was trimmed by 4 bases and the J gene end by 7 bases; junction bases not matched to a gene: 11. CDR1 is MDHEN, CDR2 SYDVKM, per germline. CDR3 loop: CASSSLKTGEGEKLFF. The CDR3 DNA is TGTGCCAGCAGTTCCCTAAAGACAGGGGAGGGTGAAAAACTGTTTTTT.